This TCR beta chain emerged from a study of blood T cell repertoires in COVID-19. Trimming took 2 bases from V and 3 from J; bases not matched to a gene: 4. The CDR3 spans 16 residues. Looked up from germline, CDR1 is MNHEY and CDR2 is SVGEGT. Repertoires were generated with immunoSEQ multiplex PCR, while TCRdb's copy carries only in-frame clones and drops some. The sample includes about 110,000 clones, over 80% seen only once; the top ten take around 1.3%. The genes are TRBV6-2 or TRBV6-3 and TRBJ2-7, with 13 bases aligning to TRBD2. The receptor was isolated from a woman aged 25 to 39 with acute or convalescent COVID-19. The sequenced material came from peripheral blood. The CDR3 loop reads CASSYRTSGSLYEQYF. The CDR3 DNA reads TGTGCCAGCAGTTACCGGACTAGCGGGAGTCTCTACGAGCAGTACTTC.